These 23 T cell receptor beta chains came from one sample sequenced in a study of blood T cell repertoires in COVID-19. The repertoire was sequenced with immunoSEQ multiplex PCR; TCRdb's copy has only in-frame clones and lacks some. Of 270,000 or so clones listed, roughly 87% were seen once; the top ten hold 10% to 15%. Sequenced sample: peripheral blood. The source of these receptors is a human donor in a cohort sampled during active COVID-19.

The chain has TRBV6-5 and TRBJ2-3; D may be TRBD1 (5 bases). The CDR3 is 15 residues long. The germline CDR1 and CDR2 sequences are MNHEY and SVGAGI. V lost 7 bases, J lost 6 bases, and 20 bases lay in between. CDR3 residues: CASNWFDSSSDTQYF. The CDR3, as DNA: TGTGCCAGCAACTGGTTTGACAGTTCCTCGGATACGCAGTATTTT.

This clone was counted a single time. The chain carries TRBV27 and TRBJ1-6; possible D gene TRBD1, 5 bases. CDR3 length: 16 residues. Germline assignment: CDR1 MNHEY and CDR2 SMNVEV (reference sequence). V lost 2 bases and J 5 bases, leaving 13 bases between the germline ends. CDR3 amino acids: CASSLKGQGNNSPLHF. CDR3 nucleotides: TGTGCCAGCAGTTTAAAGGGGCAGGGTAATAATTCACCCCTCCACTTT.

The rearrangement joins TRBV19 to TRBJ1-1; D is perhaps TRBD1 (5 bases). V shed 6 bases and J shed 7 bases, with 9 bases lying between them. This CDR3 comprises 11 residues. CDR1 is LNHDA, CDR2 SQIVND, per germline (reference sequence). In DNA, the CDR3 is TGTGCCAGTAGCGCGGGGCTTGAAGCTTTCTTT. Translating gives CASSAGLEAFF.

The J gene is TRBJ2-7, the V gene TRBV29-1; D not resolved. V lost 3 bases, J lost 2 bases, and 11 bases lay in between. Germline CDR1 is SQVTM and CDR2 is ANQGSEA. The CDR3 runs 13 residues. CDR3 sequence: CSVDGSGAYEQYF. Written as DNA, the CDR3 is TGCAGCGTTGATGGTTCAGGTGCCTACGAGCAGTACTTC.

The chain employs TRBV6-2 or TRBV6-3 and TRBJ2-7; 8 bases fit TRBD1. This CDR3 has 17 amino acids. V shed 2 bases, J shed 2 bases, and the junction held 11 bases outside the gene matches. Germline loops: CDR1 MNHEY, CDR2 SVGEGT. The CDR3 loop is CASSYPLHRGKPYEQYF. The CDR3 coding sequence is TGTGCCAGCAGTTACCCCCTCCACAGGGGGAAACCCTACGAGCAGTACTTC.

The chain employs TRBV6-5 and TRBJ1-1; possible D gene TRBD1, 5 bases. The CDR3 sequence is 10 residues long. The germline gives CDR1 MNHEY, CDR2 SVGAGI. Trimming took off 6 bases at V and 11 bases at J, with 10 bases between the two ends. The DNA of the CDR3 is TGTGCCAGCAGGGGGCCCGGGGCTTTCTTT. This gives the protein CASRGPGAFF.

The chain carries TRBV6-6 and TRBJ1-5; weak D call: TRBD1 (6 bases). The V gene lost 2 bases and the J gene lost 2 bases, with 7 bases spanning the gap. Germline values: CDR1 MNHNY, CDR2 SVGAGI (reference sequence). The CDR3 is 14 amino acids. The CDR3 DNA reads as TGTGCCAGCAGTTACGACAGGCGCAATCAGCCCCAGCATTTT. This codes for CASSYDRRNQPQHF.

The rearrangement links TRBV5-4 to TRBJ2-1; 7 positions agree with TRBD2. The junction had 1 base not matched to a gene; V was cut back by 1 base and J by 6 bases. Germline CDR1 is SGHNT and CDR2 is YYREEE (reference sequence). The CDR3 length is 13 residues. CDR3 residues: CASSLWGGNEQFF. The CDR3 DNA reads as TGTGCCAGCAGCTTGTGGGGGGGCAATGAGCAGTTCTTC. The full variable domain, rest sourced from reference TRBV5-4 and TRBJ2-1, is ETGVTQSPTHLIKTRGQQVTLRCSSQSGHNTVSWYQQALGQGPQFIFQYYREEENGRGNFPPRFSGLQFPNYSSELNVNALELDDSALYLCASSLWGGNEQFFGPGTRLTVL.

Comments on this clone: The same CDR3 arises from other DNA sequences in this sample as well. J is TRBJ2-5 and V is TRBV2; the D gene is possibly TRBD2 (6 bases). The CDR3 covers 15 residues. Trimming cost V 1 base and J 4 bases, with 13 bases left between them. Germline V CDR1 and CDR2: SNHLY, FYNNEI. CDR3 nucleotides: TGTGCCAGCAGTGAAGAAGCTGGGCGGGGAGAGACCCAGTACTTC. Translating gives CASSEEAGRGETQYF.

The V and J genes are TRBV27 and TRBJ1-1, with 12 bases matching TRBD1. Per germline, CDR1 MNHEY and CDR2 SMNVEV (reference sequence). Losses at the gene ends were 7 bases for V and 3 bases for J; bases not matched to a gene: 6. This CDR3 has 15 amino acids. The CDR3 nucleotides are TGTGCCAGCAATCGGGACAGGGGGCCGGACACTGAAGCTTTCTTT. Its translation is CASNRDRGPDTEAFF.

The DNA of the CDR3 is TGTGCCAGCAAGACATCGGACAGGGCTAACCAAGAGACCCAGTACTTC. Encoded protein: CASKTSDRANQETQYF. The chain couples TRBV6-6 to TRBJ2-5; TRBD1 matches at 8 bases. The CDR3 is 16 amino acids. Losses at the gene ends were 7 bases for V and 0 bases for J; bases not matched to a gene: 10. The V gene's germline CDR1 is MNHNY and CDR2 SVGAGI (reference sequence).

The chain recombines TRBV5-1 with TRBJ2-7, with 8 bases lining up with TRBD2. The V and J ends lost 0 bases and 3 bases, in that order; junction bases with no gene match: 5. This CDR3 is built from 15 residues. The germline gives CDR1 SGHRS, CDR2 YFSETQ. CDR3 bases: TGCGCCAGCAGCTTGGCCACTAGCGGAAACTACGAGCAGTACTTC. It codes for CASSLATSGNYEQYF.

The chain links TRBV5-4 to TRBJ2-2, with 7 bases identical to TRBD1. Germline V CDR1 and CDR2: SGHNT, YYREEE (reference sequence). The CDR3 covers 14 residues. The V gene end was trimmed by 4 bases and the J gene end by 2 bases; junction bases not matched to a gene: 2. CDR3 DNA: TGTGCCAGCAGCCGGGACAGAAACACCGGGGAGCTGTTTTTT. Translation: CASSRDRNTGELFF.

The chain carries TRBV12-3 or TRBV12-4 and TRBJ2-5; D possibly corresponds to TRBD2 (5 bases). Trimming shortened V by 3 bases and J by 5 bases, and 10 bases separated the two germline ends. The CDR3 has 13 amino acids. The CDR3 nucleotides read TGTGCCAGCAGTTTGGCCGGGGTGGAGACCCAGTACTTC. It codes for CASSLAGVETQYF.

In nucleotides, the CDR3 is TGTGCCAGCAGCCCGGGACAGAACTCTGAAAAACTGTTTTTT. Protein: CASSPGQNSEKLFF. This chain links TRBV2 with TRBJ1-4, with TRBD1 matching over 7 bases. V lost 6 bases, J lost 7 bases, and 8 bases stayed unmatched. This CDR3 contains 14 residues. Germline lookup yields CDR1 SNHLY and CDR2 FYNNEI.

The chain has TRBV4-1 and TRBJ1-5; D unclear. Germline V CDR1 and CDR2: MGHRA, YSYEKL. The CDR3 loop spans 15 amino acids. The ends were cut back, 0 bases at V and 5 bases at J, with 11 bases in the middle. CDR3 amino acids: CASSQEGRQDQPQHF. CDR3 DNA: TGCGCCAGCAGCCAAGAGGGCAGGCAAGATCAGCCCCAGCATTTT.

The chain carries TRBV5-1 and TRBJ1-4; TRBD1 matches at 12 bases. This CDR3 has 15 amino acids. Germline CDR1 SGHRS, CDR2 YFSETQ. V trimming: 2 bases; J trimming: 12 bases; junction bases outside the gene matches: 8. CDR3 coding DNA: TGCGCCAGCAGCTTCTACGGGACAGGGGGCGAGGAACTGTTTTTT. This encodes CASSFYGTGGEELFF. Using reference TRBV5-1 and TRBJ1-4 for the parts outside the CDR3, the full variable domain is KAGVTQTPRYLIKTRGQQVTLSCSPISGHRSVSWYQQTPGQGLQFLFEYFSETQRNKGNFPGRFSGRQFSNSRSEMNVSTLELGDSALYLCASSFYGTGGEELFFGSGTQLSVL.

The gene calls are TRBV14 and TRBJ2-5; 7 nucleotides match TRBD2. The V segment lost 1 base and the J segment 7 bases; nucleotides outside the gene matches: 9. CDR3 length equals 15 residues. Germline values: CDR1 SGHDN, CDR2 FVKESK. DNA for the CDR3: TGTGCCAGCAGCCAAGCCCGGGACTACCCCGGGACCCAGTACTTC. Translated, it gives CASSQARDYPGTQYF.

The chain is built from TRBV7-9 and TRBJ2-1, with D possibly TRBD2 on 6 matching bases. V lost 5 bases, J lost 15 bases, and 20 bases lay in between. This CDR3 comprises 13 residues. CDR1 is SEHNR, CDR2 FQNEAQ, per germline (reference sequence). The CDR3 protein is CASSATVAVDLFF. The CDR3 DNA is TGTGCCAGCAGCGCCACCGTAGCGGTGGATCTGTTCTTC.

CDR3 residues: CASSEFLGRGGYTF. CDR3 DNA sequence: TGTGCCAGCAGTGAATTTCTTGGGAGGGGCGGCTACACCTTC. This rearrangement joins TRBV25-1 to TRBJ1-2; D perhaps matches TRBD1 (5 bases). Per the germline V gene, CDR1 is MGHDK and CDR2 is SYGVNS. V shed 1 base and J shed 8 bases, with 14 bases lying between them. The CDR3 consists of 14 residues.

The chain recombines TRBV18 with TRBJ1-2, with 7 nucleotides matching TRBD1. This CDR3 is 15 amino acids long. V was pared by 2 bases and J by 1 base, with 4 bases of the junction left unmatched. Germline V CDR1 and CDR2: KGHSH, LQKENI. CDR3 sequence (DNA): TGTGCCAGCTCACCAGGGGACAGCCATAACTATGGCTACACCTTC. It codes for CASSPGDSHNYGYTF.

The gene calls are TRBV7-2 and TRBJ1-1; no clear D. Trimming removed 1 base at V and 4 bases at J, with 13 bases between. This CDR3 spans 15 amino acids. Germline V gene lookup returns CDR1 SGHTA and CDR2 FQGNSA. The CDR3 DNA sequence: TGTGCCAGCAGCTTAGAAGGCCGGGATCTCACTGAAGCTTTCTTT. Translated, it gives CASSLEGRDLTEAFF.

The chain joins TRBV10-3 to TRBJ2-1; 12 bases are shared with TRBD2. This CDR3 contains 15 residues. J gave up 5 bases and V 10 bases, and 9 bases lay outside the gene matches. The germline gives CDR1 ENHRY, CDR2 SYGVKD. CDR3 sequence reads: CATNLAGGGNNEQFF. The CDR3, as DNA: TGTGCCACCAACCTAGCGGGAGGGGGCAACAATGAGCAGTTCTTC.